The rows below give T cell receptor beta chains drawn from one sample of a study of shared T cell receptors in the human thymus. Clones were sequenced by immunoSEQ multiplex PCR, and TCRdb holds only the in-frame ones, with some missing. The data contain roughly 660,000 clones, roughly 90% of them singletons. This sample also belongs to another study, concerning human thymus T cells.

Specimen: thymocytes. These receptors all come from a boy in the first two years of life with a congenital heart defect. Both conserved end residues are part of each CDR3. Each record gives: D gene, J gene, V gene, clone size, CDR3 protein, CDR3 DNA. The D gene is left open where the match is weak. Only part of the rows carry a size: once, few, many, or a class if the clone is expanded.

TRBD1,TRBJ2-1,TRBV7-9,-,CASREDRGVYNEQFF,TGTGCCAGCAGGGAAGACAGGGGGGTCTACAATGAGCAGTTCTTC
-,TRBJ2-1,TRBV19,-,CASSIGLSTGEQFF,TGTGCCAGTAGTATAGGCCTTTCGACGGGGGAGCAGTTCTTC
-,TRBJ2-7,TRBV21-1,-,CASSKEPGQGPYEQYF,TGTGCCAGCAGCAAAGAACCGGGACAGGGACCCTACGAGCAGTACTTC
TRBD2,TRBJ2-7,TRBV4-2,-,CASSKRTSGRVYEQYF,TGTGCCAGCAGCAAACGGACTAGCGGGAGGGTATACGAGCAGTACTTC
-,TRBJ1-2,TRBV28,-,CASSFRDNYYGYTF,TGTGCCAGCAGTTTCCGGGACAACTACTATGGCTACACCTTC
-,TRBJ1-2,TRBV6-1,-,CASSEREYEKTVYGYTF,TGTGCCAGCAGTGAAAGGGAGTATGAGAAAACAGTCTATGGCTACACCTTC
TRBD2,TRBJ2-1,TRBV14,-,CASSQNRTSAYNEQFF,TGTGCCAGCAGCCAAAACAGGACTAGCGCTTACAATGAGCAGTTCTTC
TRBD2,TRBJ2-7,TRBV4-3,-,CASSQVRLALGSGEQYF,TGCGCCAGCAGCCAAGTCCGACTAGCTCTGGGCTCAGGGGAGCAGTACTTC
-,TRBJ2-2,TRBV9,-,CASSNQRAGELFF,TGTGCCAGCAGCAACCAGCGGGCCGGGGAGCTGTTTTTT
TRBD1,TRBJ2-7,TRBV5-4,few,CASTMGQGVAYEQYF,TGTGCCAGCACTATGGGACAGGGGGTAGCCTACGAGCAGTACTTC
TRBD1,TRBJ2-1,TRBV5-1,few,CASSLGDRVGLNEQFF,TGCGCCAGCAGCTTGGGGGACAGGGTGGGGTTGAATGAGCAGTTCTTC
TRBD2,TRBJ2-7,TRBV15,-,CATTTSGSYEQYF,TGTGCCACTACGACTAGCGGGAGTTACGAGCAGTACTTC
TRBD2,TRBJ2-1,TRBV6-6,-,CASSDLAGVYNEQFF,TGTGCCAGCAGTGATCTAGCGGGAGTATACAATGAGCAGTTCTTC
TRBD1,TRBJ1-5,TRBV30,-,CAWNPDRDQPQHF,TGTGCCTGGAACCCGGACAGGGATCAGCCCCAGCATTTT
-,TRBJ2-2,TRBV29-1,-,CSVEAGSGTGELFF,TGCAGCGTTGAAGCTGGGTCGGGCACCGGGGAGCTGTTTTTT
TRBD1,TRBJ2-7,TRBV27,-,CASSPGQGMAYEQYF,TGTGCCAGCAGTCCGGGACAGGGGATGGCCTACGAGCAGTACTTC